The rows below give T cell receptor beta chains drawn from one sample of a study of T-cell reconstitution after alpha-beta-depleted transplantation in children. Via MiXCR, TCRdb re-called the PCR reads, giving one row per CDR3 protein. The sample has about 1,000,000 distinct CDR3 sequences, around 30% seen once. Sequenced here: PBMCs, mostly from graft donor cells, sampled 360 days after TCRalphabeta/CD19-depleted stem cell transplant. The receptors shown here come from a boy younger than two who had a stem cell transplant for SCID, so the T cells may come from the graft donor. Both conserved end residues are part of each CDR3.

TRBV4-1	TRBJ1-5	CASSQDGEVAKPQHF
TRBV27	TRBJ2-2	CASSPHVGGELFF
TRBV4-1	TRBJ1-1	CASSQGPARRVWTEAFF
TRBV20-1	TRBJ1-1	CSPSGGVGTEAFF
TRBV18	TRBJ2-7	CASSLDIFYEQYF
TRBV20-1	TRBJ2-7	CSALWLGNEQYF
TRBV20-1	TRBJ2-7	CSARAQSDRDYEQYF
TRBV6-6	TRBJ1-6	CASSRSYNSPLHF
TRBV12-3/TRBV12-4	TRBJ2-3	CASSPRGLYTQYF
TRBV7-9	TRBJ2-2	CASSRLAPTTGELFF
TRBV20-1	TRBJ2-5	CSARSGGLETQYF
TRBV12-3/TRBV12-4	TRBJ1-5	CASSLGGTAYSNQPQHF
TRBV5-1	TRBJ2-7	CASSTAGFDYEQYF
TRBV29-1	TRBJ1-1	CSVEGRFTVNTEAFF